Listed below are T cell receptor beta chains from one sample, sequenced in a study of beta chain features in type 1 diabetes. The protocol was immunoSEQ multiplex PCR, while the TCRdb copy is restricted to in-frame clones and leaves out a portion. The sample carries roughly 280,000 clones, 24% recorded once. The specimen sequenced was naive CD4+ T cells from blood. Every receptor here comes from a woman under 40 with type 1 diabetes. Each CDR3 is given with its conserved first and last residue. D genes are given only for firm matches. Only some rows state a clone size, as once, few, many or a class for expanded clones.

CDR3nt: TGTGCCTGGAGCCGAATTGGACTAGCGGATACCTACGAGCAGTACTTC
CDR3aa: CAWSRIGLADTYEQYF
abundance: few
d_gene: TRBD2
j_gene: TRBJ2-7
v_gene: TRBV30

CDR3nt: TGTGCCAGTAGCCAAACAGGGTCCGGGGAGCTGTTTTTT
CDR3aa: CASSQTGSGELFF
abundance: .
d_gene: .
j_gene: TRBJ2-2
v_gene: TRBV19

CDR3nt: TGTGCCAGCAGCTTGGGTAGAGACACCGGGGAGCTGTTTTTT
CDR3aa: CASSLGRDTGELFF
abundance: .
d_gene: .
j_gene: TRBJ2-2
v_gene: TRBV5-5

CDR3nt: TGTGCCAGCGCTGGCGGGATTGGAGATACGCAGTATTTT
CDR3aa: CASAGGIGDTQYF
abundance: .
d_gene: .
j_gene: TRBJ2-3
v_gene: TRBV2

CDR3nt: TGCGCCAGCAGCTGGAAAGCTAGCGGGAGTTACGAGCAGTACTTC
CDR3aa: CASSWKASGSYEQYF
abundance: .
d_gene: TRBD2
j_gene: TRBJ2-7
v_gene: TRBV5-1

CDR3nt: TGTGCCAGCAGCTTCGACAGGGTACCCTACGAGCAGTACTTC
CDR3aa: CASSFDRVPYEQYF
abundance: .
d_gene: TRBD1
j_gene: TRBJ2-7
v_gene: TRBV7-9

CDR3nt: TGCGCCAGCAGCCTCGACAAGGCCCATGGCTACACCTTC
CDR3aa: CASSLDKAHGYTF
abundance: .
d_gene: .
j_gene: TRBJ1-2
v_gene: TRBV5-1

CDR3nt: TGCGCCAGCAGCCAAGGTGGGACAGCAGTCTCCTACGAGCAGTACTTC
CDR3aa: CASSQGGTAVSYEQYF
abundance: few
d_gene: TRBD1
j_gene: TRBJ2-7
v_gene: TRBV4-1

CDR3nt: TGTGCCAGCAGCGTAGGCTTGCGGGAGGGCACAGATACGCAGTATTTT
CDR3aa: CASSVGLREGTDTQYF
abundance: .
d_gene: TRBD2
j_gene: TRBJ2-3
v_gene: TRBV9

CDR3nt: TGTGCCAGCAGCTTAGCGACTGGCACAGATACGCAGTATTTT
CDR3aa: CASSLATGTDTQYF
abundance: few
d_gene: .
j_gene: TRBJ2-3
v_gene: TRBV7-2

CDR3nt: TGTGCCACCAGCAGCCTTTTATCTGGGGCCAACGTCCTGACTTTC
CDR3aa: CATSSLLSGANVLTF
abundance: .
d_gene: .
j_gene: TRBJ2-6
v_gene: TRBV15

CDR3nt: TGTGCTGTTGGGAGGGGACCAGATACGCAGTATTTT
CDR3aa: CAVGRGPDTQYF
abundance: .
d_gene: TRBD2
j_gene: TRBJ2-3
v_gene: TRBV2

CDR3nt: TGTGCCAGCAGGAACGCGGGCGCCCAGTACTTC
CDR3aa: CASRNAGAQYF
abundance: .
d_gene: .
j_gene: TRBJ2-5
v_gene: TRBV11-2

CDR3nt: TGTGCCAGTAGTACACAATCGGGACAGCTTGTCTACAATGAGCAGTTCTTC
CDR3aa: CASSTQSGQLVYNEQFF
abundance: .
d_gene: TRBD1
j_gene: TRBJ2-1
v_gene: TRBV19

CDR3nt: TGTGCCTGGAGTGTTTTGTCCCCTAATCAGCCCCAGCATTTT
CDR3aa: CAWSVLSPNQPQHF
abundance: .
d_gene: .
j_gene: TRBJ1-5
v_gene: TRBV30

CDR3nt: TGTGCCTGGAGTGTACTCGACACTGAAGCTTTCTTT
CDR3aa: CAWSVLDTEAFF
abundance: few
d_gene: .
j_gene: TRBJ1-1
v_gene: TRBV30

CDR3nt: TGTGCCATCAGTGCAGGGGGCGCGGGCAATCAGCCCCAGCATTTT
CDR3aa: CAISAGGAGNQPQHF
abundance: .
d_gene: TRBD1
j_gene: TRBJ1-5
v_gene: TRBV10-3